In this sample, the clone carrying this T cell receptor beta chain turned up a few times. As yet, its antigen is unknown. The data belong to a study of T cell repertoires in cytomegalovirus infection. TCRdb recomputed calls from the reads with MiXCR, one row per CDR3 protein. The repertoire holds roughly 730,000 distinct CDR3 sequences, approximately 33% seen once, with over 15% in the top ten. This TCR came from a human donor in good health (CMV status not recorded). Some clones in this sample may be carry-over from other donors' samples. Sequenced material: cultured PBMCs, taken from culture after CMV antigen stimulation.

The CDR3 protein is CASSRPGLARNEQFF. The DNA of the CDR3 is TGTGCCAGCAGTCGCCCGGGACTAGCTAGAAATGAGCAGTTCTTC. The rearrangement uses TRBV6-1 and TRBJ2-1; 9 bases map to TRBD2. Germline V CDR1 and CDR2: MNHNS, SASEGT. This CDR3 has 15 residues. J lost 7 bases, V lost 5 bases, and 9 bases had no gene match.